Below, 26 T cell receptor beta chains from the same sample are listed, as sequenced in a study of cytomegalovirus exposure and HLA in healthy donors (dated by TCRdb to the late 2010s). The protocol used for the library was the immunoSEQ multiplex PCR assay. TCRdb carries this immuneACCESS record with in-frame sequences only. Its versions omit some clonotypes, under half of them owing to an unresolved V gene in the studies checked, with the rest unexplained. This sample holds approximately 190,000 clones; approximately 82% were observed only once. About an eighth of the sample belongs to the ten largest clones. Sequenced: PBMCs. The receptors derive from a young woman in good health and CMV-seropositive.

J is TRBJ1-4 and V is TRBV27; D is possibly TRBD1 (6 bases). Germline V lookup: CDR1 MNHEY, CDR2 SMNVEV (reference sequence). Trimming cost V 6 bases and J 10 bases, with 21 bases left between them. The CDR3 totals 15 residues. The CDR3 reads CASRDRQTGLGKLFF. In DNA, the CDR3 is TGTGCCAGCAGGGACAGACAGACCGGCCTGGGAAAACTGTTTTTT.

By share, this clone ranks as medium-sized. This sequence joins TRBV5-1 and TRBJ1-1; 7 nucleotides align to TRBD1. Looked up from germline, CDR1 is SGHRS and CDR2 is YFSETQ. CDR3 size: 16 residues. The V gene end was trimmed by 5 bases and the J gene end by 7 bases; junction bases not matched to a gene: 17. The CDR3 sequence is CASSEGPGQRDVEAFF. The CDR3 nucleotides read TGCGCCAGCAGTGAGGGCCCGGGACAGAGAGACGTTGAAGCTTTCTTT. The whole variable domain, remainder taken from reference TRBV5-1 and TRBJ1-1, is KAGVTQTPRYLIKTRGQQVTLSCSPISGHRSVSWYQQTPGQGLQFLFEYFSETQRNKGNFPGRFSGRQFSNSRSEMNVSTLELGDSALYLCASSEGPGQRDVEAFFGQGTRLTVV.

This rearrangement joins TRBV19 to TRBJ2-7, with D tentatively TRBD1 (5 bases). This CDR3 has 16 amino acids. Trimming cost V 3 bases and J 6 bases, with 21 bases left between them. Germline assignment: CDR1 LNHDA and CDR2 SQIVND (reference sequence). The CDR3 nucleotides are TGTGCCAGTAGTATCGCCAGGATTGGGAAAAGGGGCGAGCAGTACTTC. It encodes CASSIARIGKRGEQYF.

CDR3 in amino acids: CASSPLASLSTDTQYF. The CDR3 nucleotides are TGTGCCAGCAGTCCCTTGGCTAGCCTTAGCACAGATACGCAGTATTTT. The chain couples TRBV28 to TRBJ2-3; the D gene is possibly TRBD2 (5 bases). CDR3 length: 16 amino acids. Germline V gives CDR1 MDHEN, CDR2 SYDVKM. Trimming took off 5 bases at V and 0 bases at J, with 15 bases between the two ends.

This rearrangement joins TRBV19 to TRBJ2-1, with TRBD2 matching 10 bases. V was clipped by 5 bases and J by 2 bases; unmatched bases: 6. The germline gives CDR1 LNHDA, CDR2 SQIVND (reference sequence). This CDR3 comprises 16 residues. CDR3 nucleotide sequence: TGTGCCAGTAGTTTGAGCGGGAGGGCCACCTACAATGAGCAGTTCTTC. Translated: CASSLSGRATYNEQFF.

This clone was seen a single time. This chain joins TRBV29-1 and TRBJ1-1; D may be TRBD1 (6 bases). The germline V gene has CDR1 SQVTM and CDR2 ANQGSEA. The CDR3 totals 13 residues. The V end lost 4 bases, the J end lost 0 bases, and 9 bases lay between the germline ends. As DNA, the CDR3 is TGCAGCGTTGTACAGGGCATGAACACTGAAGCTTTCTTT. Translated: CSVVQGMNTEAFF. Looking up the rest from reference TRBV29-1 and TRBJ1-1 gives the full variable domain: SAVISQKPSRDICQRGTSLTIQCQVDSQVTMMFWYRQQPGQSLTLIATANQGSEATYESGFVIDKFPISRPNLTFSTLTVSNMSPEDSSIYLCSVVQGMNTEAFFGQGTRLTVV.

V usage is TRBV6-6 and J usage is TRBJ1-1, with 9 bases fitting TRBD1. Germline lookup yields CDR1 MNHNY and CDR2 SVGAGI (reference sequence). V lost 7 bases and J lost 11; bases outside the gene matches: 14. CDR3 length: 14 amino acids. This CDR3 reads CASTDGQGSRKAFF. DNA for the CDR3: TGTGCCAGCACCGATGGACAGGGGTCGAGAAAGGCTTTCTTT.

This clone is a singleton in its sample. The chain carries TRBV19 and TRBJ1-5; possible D gene TRBD1, 5 bases. V lost 6 bases and J 0 bases, leaving 18 bases between the germline ends. There are 17 residues in the CDR3. The germline V gene has CDR1 LNHDA and CDR2 SQIVND (reference sequence). The DNA for the CDR3 is TGTGCCAGTAGGCCCTTGGAGGGGTCTTATAGCAATCAGCCCCAGCATTTT. Translating gives CASRPLEGSYSNQPQHF. The variable domain in full, completed from reference TRBV19 and TRBJ1-5, reads DGGITQSPKYLFRKEGQNVTLSCEQNLNHDAMYWYRQDPGQGLRLIYYSQIVNDFQKGDIAEGYSVSREKKESFPLTVTSAQKNPTAFYLCASRPLEGSYSNQPQHFGDGTRLSIL.

The CDR3 region has the DNA TGTGCCACCTCGACAGGGGGGAACACTGAAGCTTTCTTT. Its translation: CATSTGGNTEAFF. J is TRBJ1-1 and V is TRBV19; 9 bases are shared with TRBD1. This CDR3 is 13 amino acids long. CDR1 and CDR2 (germline): LNHDA, SQIVND (reference sequence). Unmatched junction bases numbered 4, after V lost 10 bases and J lost 1 base.

This clone showed up just a few times. The chain has TRBV27 and TRBJ1-2, with a possible D match to TRBD1 (5 bases). Trimming shortened V by 6 bases and J by 8 bases, and 19 bases separated the two germline ends. Germline lookup yields CDR1 MNHEY and CDR2 SMNVEV (reference sequence). The CDR3 runs 14 residues. CDR3 coding DNA: TGTGCCAGCAGAAGGGCAGGGAGGGACTGGGGCTACACCTTC. Translated, it gives CASRRAGRDWGYTF.

The chain combines TRBV29-1 with TRBJ2-3; perhaps TRBD2 as D (6 bases). Trimming cost V 3 bases and J 4 bases, with 14 bases left between them. There are 14 residues in the CDR3. Germline-derived CDR1 and CDR2 are SQVTM and ANQGSEA. The CDR3 region is CSVDLGEVSDTQYF. CDR3 DNA: TGCAGCGTTGATTTGGGGGAGGTATCAGATACGCAGTATTTT.

The V gene is TRBV18, the J gene TRBJ1-5; 7 bases are shared with TRBD1. J lost 4 bases, V lost 0 bases, and 6 bases had no gene match. This CDR3 is 16 amino acids long. CDR1 KGHSH and CDR2 LQKENI come from the germline V gene. The CDR3 coding sequence is TGTGCCAGCTCACCACCGAGGGACAGCCTTAATCAGCCCCAGCATTTT. As protein: CASSPPRDSLNQPQHF.

This clone was detected only a few times. This sequence joins TRBV4-1 and TRBJ2-7; the D gene is possibly TRBD1 (6 bases). The V gene lost 1 base and the J gene lost 3 bases, with 16 bases spanning the gap. Germline V gives CDR1 MGHRA, CDR2 YSYEKL. CDR3 length: 16 amino acids. The chain's CDR3 is CASSQGEQGWGYEQYF. CDR3 nucleotide sequence: TGCGCCAGCAGCCAAGGGGAACAGGGCTGGGGCTACGAGCAGTACTTC.

The J gene is TRBJ1-3, the V gene TRBV19; D is possibly TRBD1 (6 bases). The V gene's germline CDR1 is LNHDA and CDR2 SQIVND (reference sequence). This CDR3 is built from 15 residues. Trimming cost V 4 bases and J 0 bases, with 10 bases left between them. The CDR3 spells CASSTGTFSGNTIYF. The CDR3 coding sequence is TGTGCCAGTAGTACCGGGACATTCTCTGGAAACACCATATATTTT.

V usage is TRBV7-9 and J usage is TRBJ1-1; no reliable D call. The CDR3 has 14 amino acids. CDR1 is SEHNR, CDR2 FQNEAQ, per germline (reference sequence). Trimming shortened V by 5 bases and J by 0 bases, and 10 bases separated the two germline ends. CDR3 in amino acids: CASSPSTLNTEAFF. In DNA, the CDR3 is TGTGCCAGCAGCCCATCCACTTTGAACACTGAAGCTTTCTTT.

J is TRBJ2-7 and V is TRBV28; 11 positions match TRBD1. Per the germline V gene, CDR1 is MDHEN and CDR2 is SYDVKM. V lost 4 bases and J lost 3; bases outside the gene matches: 11. The CDR3 is made up of 17 amino acids. The CDR3 sequence: CASSSHRTGTGGYEQYF. The CDR3 region has the DNA TGTGCCAGCAGTTCCCATCGGACCGGGACAGGGGGCTACGAGCAGTACTTC. Drawing the rest from reference TRBV28 and TRBJ2-7, the complete variable domain is DVKVTQSSRYLVKRTGEKVFLECVQDMDHENMFWYRQDPGLGLRLIYFSYDVKMKEKGDIPEGYSVSREKKERFSLILESASTNQTSMYLCASSSHRTGTGGYEQYFGPGTRLTVT.

This chain uses TRBV2 with TRBJ2-3; possible D gene TRBD2, 5 bases. CDR1 is SNHLY and CDR2 is FYNNEI in the germline V gene. This CDR3 has 15 amino acids. V lost 2 bases and J 3 bases, leaving 12 bases between the germline ends. CDR3 amino acids: CASSEMRVGTDTQYF. The CDR3 DNA reads as TGTGCCAGCAGTGAAATGCGGGTTGGTACAGATACGCAGTATTTT.

This sequence joins TRBV6-6 and TRBJ1-1; D is uncertain. The CDR3 consists of 13 residues. V lost 2 bases and J lost 2, with 6 bases in between. CDR1 and CDR2 (germline): MNHNY, SVGAGI (reference sequence). The CDR3 here is CASSYGQNTEAFF. The CDR3 nucleotides read TGTGCCAGCAGTTACGGCCAAAACACTGAAGCTTTCTTT.

The gene calls are TRBV2 and TRBJ2-5; TRBD2 matches 8 bases. The CDR3 contains 17 residues. V shed 6 bases, J shed 5 bases, and the junction held 17 bases outside the gene matches. The germline gives CDR1 SNHLY, CDR2 FYNNEI. CDR3 nucleotide sequence: TGTGCCAGCAGACTACTCGGAGGTAGCGGGACGGGGGAGACCCAGTACTTC. Translation gives CASRLLGGSGTGETQYF. Full variable domain (outside the CDR3, taken from reference TRBV2 and TRBJ2-5): EPEVTQTPSHQVTQMGQEVILRCVPISNHLYFYWYRQILGQKVEFLVSFYNNEISEKSEIFDDQFSVERPDGSNFTLKIRSTKLEDSAMYFCASRLLGGSGTGETQYFGPGTRLLVL.

V usage is TRBV5-1 and J usage is TRBJ1-4; perhaps TRBD1 as D (5 bases). There are 13 residues in the CDR3. Germline CDR1 reads SGHRS; CDR2 reads YFSETQ. V was shortened by 1 base and J by 8 bases, with 9 bases between the two germline ends. CDR3 bases: TGCGCCAGCAGCTTGACCAGGGCGGAAAAACTGTTTTTT. This sequence encodes CASSLTRAEKLFF.

Details on this clone: The junction does not match germline at one end; this may be a read error. V and J are TRBV7-7 and TRBJ2-5, with D unresolved. The CDR3 extends over 13 amino acids. The germline CDR1 and CDR2 sequences are SSHAT and FNYEAQ (reference sequence). The DNA of the CDR3 is TGTGCTAGCAGCTTAGCCGCCAGAGAGACCCAGTACTTC. It yields the protein CASSLAARETQYF.

The chain is built from TRBV28 and TRBJ1-1; D perhaps matches TRBD1 (6 bases). The CDR3 has 13 residues. Trimming cost V 7 bases and J 2 bases, with 11 bases left between them. CDR1 MDHEN and CDR2 SYDVKM come from the germline V gene. The CDR3 reads CASKRGSNTEAFF. Written as DNA, the CDR3 is TGTGCCAGCAAGAGGGGGTCAAACACTGAAGCTTTCTTT. Based on the CDR3 plus reference TRBV28 and TRBJ1-1, the full variable domain is DVKVTQSSRYLVKRTGEKVFLECVQDMDHENMFWYRQDPGLGLRLIYFSYDVKMKEKGDIPEGYSVSREKKERFSLILESASTNQTSMYLCASKRGSNTEAFFGQGTRLTVV.

The chain recombines TRBV6-6 with TRBJ1-2; 8 nucleotides align to TRBD1. Germline CDR1 MNHNY, CDR2 SVGAGI (reference sequence). Trimming took 6 bases from V and 7 from J; bases not matched to a gene: 16. The CDR3 sequence is 16 residues long. The DNA of the CDR3 is TGTGCCAGCAGCATTGACAGGGGTGGGGGGTTAGGTGGCTACACCTTC. Protein product: CASSIDRGGGLGGYTF.

J is TRBJ1-2 and V is TRBV27, with 9 bases matching TRBD1. V gave up 4 bases and J gave up 1 base; unmatched junction bases: 4. The V gene's germline CDR1 is MNHEY and CDR2 SMNVEV (reference sequence). The CDR3 is 15 residues long. For the CDR3, the DNA is TGTGCCAGCAGTTCGGGACAGGGCTTTAACTATGGCTACACCTTC. This translates into CASSSGQGFNYGYTF.

This chain joins TRBV9 and TRBJ1-2; 7 bases map to TRBD1. Germline CDR1 SGDLS, CDR2 YYNGEE. V shed 0 bases, J shed 8 bases, and the junction held 10 bases outside the gene matches. This CDR3 is 15 amino acids long. This chain's CDR3 is CASSVVETGRLGYTF. CDR3 in DNA: TGTGCCAGCAGCGTAGTGGAGACAGGGCGGTTGGGCTACACCTTC.

In this sample, this clone turned up a few times. The same CDR3 is also encoded by other DNA sequences in this sample. The V call is TRBV5-1, the J call TRBJ1-5; 10 bases align to TRBD1. The CDR3 consists of 15 residues. The germline V gene encodes CDR1 SGHRS and CDR2 YFSETQ. The junction had 1 base not matched to a gene; V was cut back by 3 bases and J by 1 base. For the CDR3, the DNA is TGCGCCAGCAGCTCGGGACAGGGGAGCAATCAGCCCCAGCATTTT. It is translated as CASSSGQGSNQPQHF.